This TCR beta chain is drawn from a study of T cells in Graves' hyperthyroidism and ophthalmopathy. At least ten counts were recorded for this clonotype. Antigen unknown. From RNA transcripts, TCR beta CDR3 regions were amplified. In the first-round RT-PCR of the TCR CDR3, the HTBI primer set was used. TCRdb used MiXCR to reprocess the multiplex PCR reads, holding one entry per CDR3 protein. The sample lists some 250,000 distinct CDR3 sequences, more than 14% occurring once. Overall study results and limits: In the analysis, a 13 V-J model separated ophthalmopathy from stable hyperthyroidism.

V lost 2 bases, J lost 2 bases, and 6 bases stayed unmatched. Germline V gene data show CDR1 as DFQATT and CDR2 as SNEGSKA (reference sequence). CDR3 length: 17 residues. The chain is built from TRBV20-1 and TRBJ2-3, with 14 nucleotides matching TRBD2. Sequencing was performed on blood. The TCR sequence derives from a woman aged 40 to 50 with Graves' hyperthyroidism that later progressed to Graves' ophthalmopathy. CDR3 in amino acids: CSARRGTSGSSTDTQYF. CDR3 nucleotide sequence: TGCAGTGCTAGACGAGGGACTAGCGGGAGTTCCACAGATACGCAGTATTTT.